The entry below gives a single T cell receptor (beta chain) sequence along with its context. Its recognized antigen is unknown. The record has no base qualities; no much larger clone is one base away. Library preparation used the immunoSEQ multiplex PCR assay. The hsTCRB Kit was used according to the manufacturer's protocol to amplify rearranged TCR beta chain sequences. Sequencing of TCRB libraries was carried out on an Illumina MiSeq. Per the original workflow: Demultiplexing, trimming and gene mapping were performed with the kit vendor's proprietary platform. This is the immuneACCESS table as TCRdb keeps it, with only in-frame sequences that have V and J called. A part of the clones is gone; compared with another copy, unresolved V genes explain less than half, and the rest is unexplained. V and J calls plus clone size are reproduced from that table; the DNA served to infer D and trimming. Recorded for this sample are around 41,000 clones; roughly nine tenths of them occurred a single time. The ten top clones hold about 1.6% of the sample.

The sample's time point label, decoded: week 35, safety follow-up. Each vaccine dose, consisting of 300 ug of a 20-mer mutant IDH1 peptide in Montanide, was administered subcutaneously with topical imiquimod. Patients received eight vaccinations in weeks 1, 3, 5, 7, 11, 15, 19 and 23, corresponding to visits V03 through V10. Donors had newly diagnosed WHO grade 3 or 4 IDH1-mutant astrocytomas with loss of nuclear ATRX. The samples were drawn from NOA16, a multicentre, single-arm, open-label phase I trial in Germany that tested a mutant IDH1 peptide vaccine in humans for the first time. Genomic DNA for TCRB sequencing was extracted from EDTA blood using the DNeasy Blood and Tissue Kit. The data were obtained in a study of a mutant IDH1 vaccine in newly diagnosed glioma (dated by TCRdb to the early 2020s). The study in broad terms: In the chemotherapy-containing groups, vaccination started alongside temozolomide cycles, whereas in patients who had radiotherapy alone it started 4-6 weeks after radiotherapy. The approximately 32 treated patients were roughly 62% male and around 40% female, with a mean age of about 38 years. Prior to enrollment, patients had been given standard therapy consisting of radiotherapy alone, temozolomide alone, or radiochemotherapy with temozolomide, with the combination given to most patients. Visit V12 was the week-35 safety follow-up and visit V13 was the week-47 end of study. Peripheral blood was collected at six visits: V03 (baseline), V05, V07, V10, V12 and V13. Longitudinal TCRB deep sequencing was done for some 26 treated patients, wherever samples were available for exploratory analyses. On the study overall, not on this receptor specifically: No apparent relationship was observed between pseudoprogression and alterations in the top peripheral T cell clonotypes detected by TCRB sequencing. It was noted by the authors that analyses of patient blood samples could not be reproduced owing to sample limitations. Across multiple MHC alleles, vaccine-induced immune responses were seen in around 93% of patients. Availability determined which PBMC samples were chosen for TCRB deep sequencing.

V loses 3 bases of germline sequence and J loses 0 bases, and the interval between the two ends is 3 bases. The CDR3 sequence holds 13 residues, the cysteine and phenylalanine included. The DNA shown is the 39-base CDR3, in frame from base 1. The germline V gene (reference sequence) supplies CDR1 LNHDA and CDR2 SQIVND. This TCR was sampled from a man in his forties with glioma. The sequencing used PBMCs, collected from a glioma patient whose treatment included an IDH1 peptide vaccine. Recombination linked TRBV19 to TRBJ1-3, with no confidently assigned D gene. The CDR3 has the sequence CASSIPSGNTIYF. In nucleotide form, the sequence is TGTGCCAGTAGTATCCCCTCTGGAAACACCATATATTTT.